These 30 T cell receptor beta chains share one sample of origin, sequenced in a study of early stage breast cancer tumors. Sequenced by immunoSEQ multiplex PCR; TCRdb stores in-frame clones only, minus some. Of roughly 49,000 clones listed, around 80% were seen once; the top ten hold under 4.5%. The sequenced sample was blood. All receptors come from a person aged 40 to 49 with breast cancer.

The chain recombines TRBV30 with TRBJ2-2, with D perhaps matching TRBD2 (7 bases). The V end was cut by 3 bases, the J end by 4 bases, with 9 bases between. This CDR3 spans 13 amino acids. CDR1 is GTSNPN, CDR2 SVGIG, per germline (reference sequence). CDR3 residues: CAWSGGLTGELFF. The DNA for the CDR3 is TGTGCCTGGAGCGGGGGGCTCACCGGGGAGCTGTTTTTT.

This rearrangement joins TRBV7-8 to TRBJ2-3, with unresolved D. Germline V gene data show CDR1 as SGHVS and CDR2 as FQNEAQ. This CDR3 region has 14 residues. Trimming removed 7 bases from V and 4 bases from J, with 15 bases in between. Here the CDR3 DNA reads TGTGCCAGCACCCCCCAAATGTGGGCAGATACGCAGTATTTT. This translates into CASTPQMWADTQYF.

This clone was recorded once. The DNA for the CDR3 is TGTGCCAGCTCACCAACGCGGGGGGCTCGGGAGACCCAGTACTTC. Translation: CASSPTRGARETQYF. The rearrangement uses TRBV18 and TRBJ2-5; 8 nucleotides agree with TRBD2. The CDR3 contains 15 residues. The V gene's germline CDR1 is KGHSH and CDR2 LQKENI. The V segment lost 2 bases and the J segment 5 bases; nucleotides outside the gene matches: 7.

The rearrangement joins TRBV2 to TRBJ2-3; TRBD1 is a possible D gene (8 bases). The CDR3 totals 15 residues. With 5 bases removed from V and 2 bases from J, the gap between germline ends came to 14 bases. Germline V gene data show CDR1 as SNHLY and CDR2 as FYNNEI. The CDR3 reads CASSLQGGSTDTQYF. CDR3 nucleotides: TGTGCCAGCAGTCTACAGGGGGGGTCCACAGATACGCAGTATTTT. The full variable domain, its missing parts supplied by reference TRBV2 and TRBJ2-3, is EPEVTQTPSHQVTQMGQEVILRCVPISNHLYFYWYRQILGQKVEFLVSFYNNEISEKSEIFDDQFSVERPDGSNFTLKIRSTKLEDSAMYFCASSLQGGSTDTQYFGPGTRLTVL.

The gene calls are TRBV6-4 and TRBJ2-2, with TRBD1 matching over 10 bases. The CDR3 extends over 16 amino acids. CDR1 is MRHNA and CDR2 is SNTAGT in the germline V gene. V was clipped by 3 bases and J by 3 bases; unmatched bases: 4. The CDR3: CASSDTTGGDTGELFF. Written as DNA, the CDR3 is TGTGCCAGCAGTGATACGACAGGGGGCGACACCGGGGAGCTGTTTTTT.

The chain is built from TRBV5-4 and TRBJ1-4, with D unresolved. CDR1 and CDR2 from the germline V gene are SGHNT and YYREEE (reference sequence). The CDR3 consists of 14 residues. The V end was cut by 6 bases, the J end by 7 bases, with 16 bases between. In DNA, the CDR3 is TGTGCCAGCAACATGGGTAGGGCCCCTGAAAAACTGTTTTTT. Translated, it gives CASNMGRAPEKLFF.

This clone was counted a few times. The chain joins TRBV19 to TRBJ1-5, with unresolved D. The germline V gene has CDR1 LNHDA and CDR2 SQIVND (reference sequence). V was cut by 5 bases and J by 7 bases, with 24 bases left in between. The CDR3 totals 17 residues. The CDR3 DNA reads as TGTGCCAGTAGTGTGGGCTGGCAGCTCCTTCTTAGCCAGCCCCAGCATTTT. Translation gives CASSVGWQLLLSQPQHF.

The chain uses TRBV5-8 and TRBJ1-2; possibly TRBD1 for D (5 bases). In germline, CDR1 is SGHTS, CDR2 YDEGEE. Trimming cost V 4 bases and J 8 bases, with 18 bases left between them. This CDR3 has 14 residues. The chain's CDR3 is CASSPYLPGQGYTF. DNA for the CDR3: TGTGCCAGCAGCCCTTACCTCCCGGGGCAAGGCTACACCTTC.

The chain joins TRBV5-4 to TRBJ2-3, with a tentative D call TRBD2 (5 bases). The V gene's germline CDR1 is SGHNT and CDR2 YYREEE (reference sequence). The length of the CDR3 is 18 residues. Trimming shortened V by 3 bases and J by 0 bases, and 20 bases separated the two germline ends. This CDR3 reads CASSSPRPGGGSTDTQYF. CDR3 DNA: TGTGCCAGCAGCTCGCCACGGCCCGGAGGAGGAAGCACAGATACGCAGTATTTT.

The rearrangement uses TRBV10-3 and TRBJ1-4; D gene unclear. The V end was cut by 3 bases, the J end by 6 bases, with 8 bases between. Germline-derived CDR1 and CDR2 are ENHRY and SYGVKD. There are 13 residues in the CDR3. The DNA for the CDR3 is TGTGCCATCAGTGATAGTGAGGATGAAAAACTGTTTTTT. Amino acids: CAISDSEDEKLFF.

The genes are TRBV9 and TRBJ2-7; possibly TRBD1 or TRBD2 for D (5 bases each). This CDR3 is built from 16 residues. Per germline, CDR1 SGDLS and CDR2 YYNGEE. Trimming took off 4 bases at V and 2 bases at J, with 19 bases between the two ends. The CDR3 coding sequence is TGTGCCAGCAGCTCGGGTGAGGGGCTTGGCACCTACGAGCAGTACTTC. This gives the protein CASSSGEGLGTYEQYF.

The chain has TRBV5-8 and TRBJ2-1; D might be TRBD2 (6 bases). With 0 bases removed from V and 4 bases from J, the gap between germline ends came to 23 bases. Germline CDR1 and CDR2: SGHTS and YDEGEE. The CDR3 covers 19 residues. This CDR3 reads CASSLADFLREAGYNEQFF. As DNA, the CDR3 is TGTGCCAGCAGCTTGGCCGATTTTTTGAGGGAGGCCGGATACAATGAGCAGTTCTTC.

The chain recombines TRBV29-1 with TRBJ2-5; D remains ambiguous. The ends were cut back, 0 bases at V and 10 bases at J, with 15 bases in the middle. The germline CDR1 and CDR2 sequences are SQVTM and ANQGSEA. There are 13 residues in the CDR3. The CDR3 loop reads CSVEEVTPGGQYF. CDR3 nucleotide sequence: TGCAGCGTTGAAGAAGTTACTCCTGGTGGCCAGTACTTC.

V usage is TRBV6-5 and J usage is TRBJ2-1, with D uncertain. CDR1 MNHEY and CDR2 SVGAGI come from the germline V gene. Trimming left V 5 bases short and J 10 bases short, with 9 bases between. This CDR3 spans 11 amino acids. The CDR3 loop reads CASSHMEEQFF. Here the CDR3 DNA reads TGTGCCAGCAGTCACATGGAGGAGCAGTTCTTC.

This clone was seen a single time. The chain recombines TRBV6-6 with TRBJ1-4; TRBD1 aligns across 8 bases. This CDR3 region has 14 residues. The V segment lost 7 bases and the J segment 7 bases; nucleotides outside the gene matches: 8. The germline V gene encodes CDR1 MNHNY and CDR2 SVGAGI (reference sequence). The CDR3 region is CASILDRGSEKLFF. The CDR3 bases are TGTGCCAGCATTCTCGACAGGGGTAGTGAAAAACTGTTTTTT.

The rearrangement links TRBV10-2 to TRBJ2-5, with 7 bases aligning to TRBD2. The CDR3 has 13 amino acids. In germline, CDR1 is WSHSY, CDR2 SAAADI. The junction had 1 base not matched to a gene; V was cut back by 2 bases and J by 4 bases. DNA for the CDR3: TGCGCCAGCAGTGAGGGACTAGTAGAGACCCAGTACTTC. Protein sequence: CASSEGLVETQYF.

This CDR3 is CAAGAGATGELFF. The DNA for the CDR3 is TGTGCCGCTGGGGCGGGAGCCACCGGGGAGCTGTTTTTT. The J gene is TRBJ2-2, the V gene TRBV28, with 7 bases identical to TRBD2. V trimming: 11 bases; J trimming: 4 bases; junction bases outside the gene matches: 7. The CDR3 totals 13 residues. Germline CDR1 MDHEN, CDR2 SYDVKM.

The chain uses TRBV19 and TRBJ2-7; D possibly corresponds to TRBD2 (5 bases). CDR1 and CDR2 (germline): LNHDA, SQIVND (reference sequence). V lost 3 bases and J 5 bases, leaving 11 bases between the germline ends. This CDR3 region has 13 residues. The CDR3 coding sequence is TGTGCCAGTAGTATGAGGGAGATTGACGAGCAGTACTTC. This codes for CASSMREIDEQYF.

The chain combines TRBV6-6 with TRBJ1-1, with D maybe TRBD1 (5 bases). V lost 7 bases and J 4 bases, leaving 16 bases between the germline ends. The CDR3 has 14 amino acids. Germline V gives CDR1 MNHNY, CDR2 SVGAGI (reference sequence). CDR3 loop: CASTTGADGTEAFF. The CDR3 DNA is TGTGCCAGCACCACTGGGGCCGACGGCACTGAAGCTTTCTTT.

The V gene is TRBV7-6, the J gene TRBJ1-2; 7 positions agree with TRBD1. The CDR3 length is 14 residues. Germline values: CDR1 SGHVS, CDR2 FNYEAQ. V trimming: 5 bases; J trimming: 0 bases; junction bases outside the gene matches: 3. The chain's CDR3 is CASSLGTANYGYTF. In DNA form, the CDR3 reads TGTGCCAGCAGCCTAGGGACAGCTAACTATGGCTACACCTTC.

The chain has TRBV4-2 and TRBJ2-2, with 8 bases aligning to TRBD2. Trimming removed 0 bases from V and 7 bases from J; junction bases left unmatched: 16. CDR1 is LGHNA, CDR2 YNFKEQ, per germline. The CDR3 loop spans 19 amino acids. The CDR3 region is CASSQDQGQQSGSRGELFF. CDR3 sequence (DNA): TGTGCCAGCAGCCAAGATCAAGGACAGCAAAGCGGGAGTCGCGGGGAGCTGTTTTTT.

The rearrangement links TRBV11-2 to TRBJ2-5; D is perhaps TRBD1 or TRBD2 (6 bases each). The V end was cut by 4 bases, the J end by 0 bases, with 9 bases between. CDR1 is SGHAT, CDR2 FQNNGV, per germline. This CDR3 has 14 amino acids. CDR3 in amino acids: CASSYRDYQETQYF. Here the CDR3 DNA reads TGTGCCAGCAGCTACAGGGACTACCAAGAGACCCAGTACTTC. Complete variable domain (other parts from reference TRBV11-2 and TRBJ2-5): EAGVAQSPRYKIIEKRQSVAFWCNPISGHATLYWYQQILGQGPKLLIQFQNNGVVDDSQLPKDRFSAERLKGVDSTLKIQPAKLEDSAVYLCASSYRDYQETQYFGPGTRLLVL.

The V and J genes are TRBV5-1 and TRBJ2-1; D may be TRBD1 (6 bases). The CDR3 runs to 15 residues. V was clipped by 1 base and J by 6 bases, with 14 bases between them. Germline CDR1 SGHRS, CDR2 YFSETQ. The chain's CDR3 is CASSLRQGTINEQFF. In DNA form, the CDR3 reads TGCGCCAGCAGCTTGAGGCAGGGGACCATCAATGAGCAGTTCTTC. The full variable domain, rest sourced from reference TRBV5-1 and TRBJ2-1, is KAGVTQTPRYLIKTRGQQVTLSCSPISGHRSVSWYQQTPGQGLQFLFEYFSETQRNKGNFPGRFSGRQFSNSRSEMNVSTLELGDSALYLCASSLRQGTINEQFFGPGTRLTVL.

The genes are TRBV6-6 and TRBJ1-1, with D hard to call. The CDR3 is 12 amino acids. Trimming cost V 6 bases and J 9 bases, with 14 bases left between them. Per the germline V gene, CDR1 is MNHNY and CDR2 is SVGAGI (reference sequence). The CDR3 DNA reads TGTGCCAGCAGCTCTACATCGGCGAAAGCTTTCTTT. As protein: CASSSTSAKAFF.

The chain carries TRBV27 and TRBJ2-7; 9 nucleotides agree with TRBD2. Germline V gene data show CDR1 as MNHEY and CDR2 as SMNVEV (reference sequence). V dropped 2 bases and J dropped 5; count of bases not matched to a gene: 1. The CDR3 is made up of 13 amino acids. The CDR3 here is CASSLIAGDEQYF. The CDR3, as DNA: TGTGCCAGCAGTTTAATAGCGGGAGACGAGCAGTACTTC.

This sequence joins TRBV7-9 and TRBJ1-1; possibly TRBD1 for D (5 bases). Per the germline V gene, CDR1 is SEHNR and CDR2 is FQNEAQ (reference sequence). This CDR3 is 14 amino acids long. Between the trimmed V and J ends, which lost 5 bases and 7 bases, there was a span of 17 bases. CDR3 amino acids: CASSPTRDGSEAFF. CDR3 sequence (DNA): TGTGCCAGCAGCCCAACCCGGGACGGTAGTGAAGCTTTCTTT.

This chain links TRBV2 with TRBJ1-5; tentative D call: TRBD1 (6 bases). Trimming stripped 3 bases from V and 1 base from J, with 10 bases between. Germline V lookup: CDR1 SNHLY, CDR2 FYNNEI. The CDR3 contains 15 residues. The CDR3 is CASSDRTVSNQPQHF. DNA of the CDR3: TGTGCCAGCAGTGATAGGACAGTCAGCAATCAGCCCCAGCATTTT.

The CDR3 protein is CASSAWGLSVRETQYF. The DNA for the CDR3 is TGTGCCAGCAGTGCTTGGGGGCTGAGTGTGCGAGAGACCCAGTACTTC. The chain recombines TRBV6-1 with TRBJ2-5; D is perhaps TRBD1 (6 bases). Germline CDR1 MNHNS, CDR2 SASEGT. The length of the CDR3 is 16 residues. Trimming took 4 bases from V and 4 from J, leaving 19 bases between them.

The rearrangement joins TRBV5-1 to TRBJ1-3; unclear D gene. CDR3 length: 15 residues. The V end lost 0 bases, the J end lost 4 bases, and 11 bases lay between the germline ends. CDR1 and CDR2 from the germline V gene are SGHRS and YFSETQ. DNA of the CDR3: TGCGCCAGCAGCTTGGAGGGAGGACGAGGAAACACCATATATTTT. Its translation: CASSLEGGRGNTIYF.

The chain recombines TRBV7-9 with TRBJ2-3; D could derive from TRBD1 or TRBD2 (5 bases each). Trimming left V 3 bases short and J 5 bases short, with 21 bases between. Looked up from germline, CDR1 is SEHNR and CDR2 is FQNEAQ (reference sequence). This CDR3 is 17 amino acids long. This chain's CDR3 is CASSFRGSGAVIDTQYF. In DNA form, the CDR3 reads TGTGCCAGCAGCTTCCGAGGATCCGGGGCGGTGATAGATACGCAGTATTTT.